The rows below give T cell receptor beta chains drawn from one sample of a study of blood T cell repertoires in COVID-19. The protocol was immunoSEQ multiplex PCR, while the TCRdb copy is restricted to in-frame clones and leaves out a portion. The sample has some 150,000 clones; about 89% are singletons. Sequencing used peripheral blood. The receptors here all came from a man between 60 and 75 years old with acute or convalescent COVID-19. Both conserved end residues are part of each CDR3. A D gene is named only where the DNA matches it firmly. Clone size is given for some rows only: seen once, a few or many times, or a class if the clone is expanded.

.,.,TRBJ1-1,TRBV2,TGTGCCAGCAAACTGGAGGTGAACACTGAAGCTTTCTTT,CASKLEVNTEAFF
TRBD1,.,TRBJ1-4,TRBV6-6,TGTGCCAGCAGTTATCTCGACGGGACAGTTTTT,CASSYLDGTVF
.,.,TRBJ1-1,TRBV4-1,TGCGCCAGCAGCCAAGATGCAGACATGAACACTGAAGCTTTCTTT,CASSQDADMNTEAFF
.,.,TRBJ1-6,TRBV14,TGTGCCAGCAGGAGCTCCTATAATTCACCCCTCCACTTT,CASRSSYNSPLHF
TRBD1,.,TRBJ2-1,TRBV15,TGTGCCACCAGCAGGGACAGGGGGCAATACATCGATGAGCAGTTCTTC,CATSRDRGQYIDEQFF
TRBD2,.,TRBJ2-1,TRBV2,TGTGCCAGCAGGGTTGGACTAGCGGGGGGACTACAGTTCTTC,CASRVGLAGGLQFF
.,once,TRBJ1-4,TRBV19,TGTGCCAGTAGTCCGGACAGTGGGTGGAATGAAAAACTGTTTTTT,CASSPDSGWNEKLFF
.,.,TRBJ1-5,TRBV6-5,TGTGCCAGCAGCCGGGACGGAGGGGAGTCTCAGCCCCAGCATTTT,CASSRDGGESQPQHF
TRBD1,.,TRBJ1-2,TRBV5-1,TGCGCCAGCAGCTTGGCAGGGGGCGGCGATGGCTACACCTTC,CASSLAGGGDGYTF
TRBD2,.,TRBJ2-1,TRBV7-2,TGTGCCAGCAGCTCACGACTAGCGGACGTTGAGCAGTTCTTC,CASSSRLADVEQFF
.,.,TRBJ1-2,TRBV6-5,TGTGCCAGCAGCAGGCAGGGAGGTGGCTACACCTTC,CASSRQGGGYTF
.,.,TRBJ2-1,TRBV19,TGTGCCAGTAGTTTGGAGACAGTCTCCTACAATGAGCAGTTCTTC,CASSLETVSYNEQFF
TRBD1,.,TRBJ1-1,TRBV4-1,TGCGCCAGCAGCCGCACGACAGGGGGTTGGGCTGAAGCTTTCTTT,CASSRTTGGWAEAFF
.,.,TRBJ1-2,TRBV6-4,TGTGCCAGCAGTGATTCTATTACTGGCTACACCTTC,CASSDSITGYTF
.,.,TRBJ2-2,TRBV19,TGTGCCAGTAGTCTAGGGGGGGCCGGGGAGCTGTTTTTT,CASSLGGAGELFF
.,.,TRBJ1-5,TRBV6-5,TGTGCCAGCACAGGGTATAGCAATCAGCCCCAGCATTTT,CASTGYSNQPQHF
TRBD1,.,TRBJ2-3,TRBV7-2,TGTGCCAGCAGTCCTTGGGGACAGAACACAGATACGCAGTATTTT,CASSPWGQNTDTQYF
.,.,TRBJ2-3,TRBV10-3,TGTGCCATCACGGCAGGGGGGACCTACACAGATACGCAGTATTTT,CAITAGGTYTDTQYF
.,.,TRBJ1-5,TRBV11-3,TGTGCCAGCAGCTCTATTCAGCCCCAGCATTTT,CASSSIQPQHF
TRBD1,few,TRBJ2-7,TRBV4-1,TGCGCCAGCAGCCAAGGGGACAGGGGGACCGAGCAGTACTTC,CASSQGDRGTEQYF
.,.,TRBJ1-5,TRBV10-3,TGTGCCATCAGTGGGGCGGGGTTAGACAATCAGCCCCAGCATTTT,CAISGAGLDNQPQHF
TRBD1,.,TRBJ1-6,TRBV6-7,TGTGCCAGCAGTTTTAGGGACAGGGGTAATTCACCCCTCCACTTT,CASSFRDRGNSPLHF
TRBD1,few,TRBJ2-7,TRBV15,TGTGCCACCAGCAGTTGGGGGAGACAGGGTAGGCACGAGCAGTACTTC,CATSSWGRQGRHEQYF
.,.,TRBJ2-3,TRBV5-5,TGTGCCAGCAGCTTAGCCTTTCGTAGCAGTATCACAGATACGCAGTATTTT,CASSLAFRSSITDTQYF
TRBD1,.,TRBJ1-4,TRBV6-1,TGTGCCAGCAGTGAACTACAGGGGAGAAATGAAAAACTGTTTTTT,CASSELQGRNEKLFF
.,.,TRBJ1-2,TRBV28,TGTGCCAGCAGTATAATACAGGGAATCCAGTTCTACACCTTC,CASSIIQGIQFYTF
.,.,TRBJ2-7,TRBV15,TGTGCCACCAGCAGATATGAGGGTATGAACGAGCAGTACTTC,CATSRYEGMNEQYF
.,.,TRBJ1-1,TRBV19,TGTGCCAGTAGTCCGGGACATAAGAACACTGAAGCTTTCTTT,CASSPGHKNTEAFF
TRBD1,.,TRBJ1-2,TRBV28,TGTGCCAGCAGACCGGGACAGGGGGACTATGGCTACACCTTC,CASRPGQGDYGYTF
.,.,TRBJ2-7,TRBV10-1,TGCGCCAGCAGTGACGGGACACCCTCCTACGAGCAGTACTTC,CASSDGTPSYEQYF
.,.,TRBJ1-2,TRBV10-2,TGCGCCAGCAGTGGTGAGGCAGCTAACTATGGCTACACCTTC,CASSGEAANYGYTF
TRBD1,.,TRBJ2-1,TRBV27,TGTGCCAGCAGCTCCGAGACAGGGGGTATTGAGCAGTTCTTC,CASSSETGGIEQFF
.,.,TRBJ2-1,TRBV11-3,TGTGCCAGCAGCTTAGGGTGGCAATACAATGAGCAGTTCTTC,CASSLGWQYNEQFF
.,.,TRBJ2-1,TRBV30,TGTGCCTGGAGCGGGGACTGGGGTAAGGGTGAGCAGTTCTTC,CAWSGDWGKGEQFF
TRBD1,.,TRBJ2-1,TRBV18,TGTGCCAGCTCACCACTGGGACAGGATTACAATGAGCAGTTCTTC,CASSPLGQDYNEQFF
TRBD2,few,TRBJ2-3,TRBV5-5,TGTGCCAGCAGCTTGTTTCGGGGGGGTCTCACAGATACGCAGTATTTT,CASSLFRGGLTDTQYF
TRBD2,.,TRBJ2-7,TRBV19,TGTGCCAGTAGTATCTCTATCGTCGGGGGGTACGAGCAGTACTTC,CASSISIVGGYEQYF
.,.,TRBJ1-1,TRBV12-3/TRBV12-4,TGTGCCAGCAGTTGGACAGTGAACACTGAAGCTTTCTTT,CASSWTVNTEAFF
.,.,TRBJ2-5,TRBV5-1,TGCGCCAGCAGCCCCCCGGGGGTATCGCAAGAGACCCAGTACTTC,CASSPPGVSQETQYF
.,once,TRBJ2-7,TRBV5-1,TGCGCCAGCAGCTTGGGAGGGAGGACGGTGGACGAGCAGTACTTC,CASSLGGRTVDEQYF
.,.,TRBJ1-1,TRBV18,TGTGCCAGCTCACCAGAGACAGTTAACACTGAAGCTTTCTTT,CASSPETVNTEAFF
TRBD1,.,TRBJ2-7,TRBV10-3,TGTGCCATCAGTGGAGGAGACAGGGGCTCGGACGAGCAGTACTTC,CAISGGDRGSDEQYF
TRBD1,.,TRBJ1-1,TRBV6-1,TGTGCCAGCAGGCCCGACAGGGGTAGGACTGAAGCTTTCTTT,CASRPDRGRTEAFF
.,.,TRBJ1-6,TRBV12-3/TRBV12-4,TGTGCCAGCAGTTTCCTCGGGGATTCACCCCTCCACTTT,CASSFLGDSPLHF
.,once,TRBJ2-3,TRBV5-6,TGTGCCAGCAACCCGAGCCGCGGGGTCGAGCCAGATACGCAGTATTTT,CASNPSRGVEPDTQYF
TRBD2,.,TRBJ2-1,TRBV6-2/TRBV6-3,TGTGCCAGCAGGCCTCCGGGACTAGCGAATTACAATGAGCAGTTCTTC,CASRPPGLANYNEQFF
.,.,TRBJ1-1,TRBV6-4,TGTGCCAGCAGTTCCCACGACAGATCGAACACTGAAGCTTTCTTT,CASSSHDRSNTEAFF
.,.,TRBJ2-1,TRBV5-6,TGTGCCAGCAGCACCCTGACAAGGGGCGATGAGCAGTTCTTC,CASSTLTRGDEQFF
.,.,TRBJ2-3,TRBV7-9,TGTGCCAGCAGCCAGCAGGGGGGTAGAACAGATACGCAGTATTTT,CASSQQGGRTDTQYF
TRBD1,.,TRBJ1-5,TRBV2,TGTGCCAGCAGTGAAGCGGACAGGGTTCAGCCCCAGCATTTT,CASSEADRVQPQHF
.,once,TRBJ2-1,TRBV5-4,TGTGCCAGCAGCTCCCGGACTCTTAGCTCCTACAATGAGCAGTTCTTC,CASSSRTLSSYNEQFF
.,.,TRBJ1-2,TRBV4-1,TGCGCCAGCAGCCAAGGGACAGATTATGGCTACACCTTC,CASSQGTDYGYTF
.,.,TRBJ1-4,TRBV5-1,TGCGCCAGCAGGTTCCGGGGAGCAACTAATGAAAAACTGTTTTTT,CASRFRGATNEKLFF